The clone carrying this TCR beta chain was seen a handful of times. The antigen remains undetermined. This specimen comes from a study of T cells after yellow fever vaccination. Germline CDR1 reads MNHNS; CDR2 reads SASEGT. The CDR3 spans 14 residues. With 7 bases clipped from V and 4 bases from J, the junction kept 4 bases outside the gene matches. Notes on the study in general: Reappearing after the booster were most of the clones from primary vaccination (roughly 96% CD4, 88% CD8). FACS-sorted repertoires could contain abundant clonotypes contaminating from the bulk population.

Production of TCR cDNA was by 5'RACE template switching, which also added a universal primer site and UMIs. MiXCR, applied by TCRdb to the 5' RACE reads, yields one record per CDR3 protein. In the table there are about 350,000 distinct CDR3 sequences, 7% to 10% of which are singletons. The chain links TRBV6-1 to TRBJ2-2; 9 nucleotides align to TRBD2. The clonotype was recovered from a man aged 18 to 29 who received the YFV17D yellow fever vaccine. This sample comprised PBMCs, obtained about 49 days after the first yellow fever vaccination. CDR3 DNA: TGTGCCAGCACGCCTAGCGGGGCCACCGGGGAGCTGTTTTTT. This gives the protein CASTPSGATGELFF.